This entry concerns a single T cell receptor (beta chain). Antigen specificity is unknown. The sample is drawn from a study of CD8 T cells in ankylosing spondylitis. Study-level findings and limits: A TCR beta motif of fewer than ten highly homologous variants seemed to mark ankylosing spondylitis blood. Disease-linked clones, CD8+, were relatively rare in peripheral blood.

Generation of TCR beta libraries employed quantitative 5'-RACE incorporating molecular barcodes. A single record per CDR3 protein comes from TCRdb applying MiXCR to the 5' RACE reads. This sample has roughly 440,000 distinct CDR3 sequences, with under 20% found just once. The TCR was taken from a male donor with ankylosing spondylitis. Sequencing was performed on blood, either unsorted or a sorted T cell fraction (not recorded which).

CDR3 in amino acids: CASGSGVKDTQYF. CDR3 nucleotide sequence: TGTGCCAGCGGTTCAGGGGTAAAAGATACGCAGTATTTT. This rearrangement joins TRBV9 to TRBJ2-3, with D possibly matching TRBD1 (6 bases). This CDR3 has 13 amino acids. The V end lost 7 bases, the J end lost 5 bases, and 14 bases lay between the germline ends. The V gene's germline CDR1 is SGDLS and CDR2 YYNGEE.